The present T cell receptor (beta chain) was sequenced within a study of shared clonotypes between healthy human individuals. Terminally differentiated effector memory CD45RA+ cells were left out of the naive CD8 fraction, which was CD45RO-negative and positively selected for CCR7. Only in-frame clones appear in the TCRdb table, and some are missing; sequencing was by immunoSEQ multiplex PCR. Among about 820,000 clones, nearly 95% were seen once, and the ten largest hold nearly 25%. The germline V gene has CDR1 MNHEY and CDR2 SMNVEV (reference sequence). The V end was cut by 5 bases, the J end by 9 bases, with 8 bases between. The CDR3 loop spans 11 amino acids.

The source is a man aged 25-40 years in good health. The sequenced material came from naive CD8+ T cells sorted from blood. J is TRBJ2-1 and V is TRBV27; tentative D call: TRBD2 (5 bases). This CDR3 is CASSQGGEQFF. The DNA of the CDR3 is TGTGCCAGCAGTCAAGGAGGTGAGCAGTTCTTC.